These 13 T cell receptor beta chains were sequenced from one sample in a study of shared clonotypes between healthy human individuals (TCRdb year 2020). The library was built by means of the immunoSEQ multiplex PCR assay. In its TCRdb copy, this immuneACCESS table keeps in-frame sequences only and misses some clones. Where compared with another copy, unresolved V genes explain less than half of these, and the others have no known cause. Recorded for this sample are about 1.1 million clones; approximately 80% of them occurred a single time. The ten largest clones add up to roughly 0.56% of the sample. The sample consisted of memory CD4+ T cells from PBMCs. This sample's cell subset or site label indicates: CD45RA-negative fraction. Receptor source: a man aged 18 to 30 in good health. Some clones in this sample may be carry-over from other donors' samples.

The rearrangement joins TRBV2 to TRBJ1-5, with D maybe TRBD1 (5 bases). Germline CDR1 reads SNHLY; CDR2 reads FYNNEI. V lost 0 bases and J 4 bases, leaving 13 bases between the germline ends. The CDR3 loop spans 16 amino acids. CDR3: CASSEARNHRNQPQHF. As DNA, the CDR3 is TGTGCCAGCAGTGAAGCGCGGAACCACAGGAATCAGCCCCAGCATTTT.

This clone was counted a few times. The chain recombines TRBV2 with TRBJ1-5, with 8 bases matching TRBD1. J gave up 7 bases and V 4 bases, and 9 bases lay outside the gene matches. Germline assignment: CDR1 SNHLY and CDR2 FYNNEI. There are 15 residues in the CDR3. In DNA form, the CDR3 reads TGTGCCAGCAGTGTACAGGACAGGGCTGGGCAGCCCCAGCATTTT. Protein sequence: CASSVQDRAGQPQHF. The variable domain in full, completed from reference TRBV2 and TRBJ1-5, reads EPEVTQTPSHQVTQMGQEVILRCVPISNHLYFYWYRQILGQKVEFLVSFYNNEISEKSEIFDDQFSVERPDGSNFTLKIRSTKLEDSAMYFCASSVQDRAGQPQHFGDGTRLSIL.

The chain employs TRBV18 and TRBJ1-5; a possible D gene is TRBD1 (5 bases). CDR3 length equals 14 residues. Germline V gene data show CDR1 as KGHSH and CDR2 as LQKENI. V gave up 4 bases and J gave up 0 bases, with 7 bases separating them. The CDR3 spells CASSRDGSNQPQHF. DNA for the CDR3: TGTGCCAGCTCACGGGACGGTAGCAATCAGCCCCAGCATTTT.

This clone showed up just once. This chain links TRBV5-1 with TRBJ1-1; a possible D gene is TRBD1 (5 bases). From germline, CDR1 is SGHRS and CDR2 YFSETQ. The CDR3 has 13 amino acids. V was shortened by 4 bases and J by 6 bases, with 13 bases between the two germline ends. CDR3 loop: CASSPGAGPEAFF. The CDR3 DNA reads as TGCGCCAGCAGCCCGGGAGCGGGACCTGAAGCTTTCTTT.

This clone was recorded a few times. The DNA for the CDR3 is TGTGCCTGGAGTGTTCAGGCGGGGAGGACTGAAGCTTTCTTT. This gives the protein CAWSVQAGRTEAFF. The chain is built from TRBV30 and TRBJ1-1; D ambiguous. Trimming pared 0 bases from V and 5 bases from J, leaving 13 bases between. Germline V gene sequence: CDR1 GTSNPN, CDR2 SVGIG (reference sequence). This CDR3 is 14 amino acids long.

The chain joins TRBV27 to TRBJ2-1; no firm D call. In germline, CDR1 is MNHEY, CDR2 SMNVEV (reference sequence). The CDR3 contains 15 residues. V lost 5 bases, J lost 2 bases, and 13 bases lay in between. CDR3 loop: CASSMWETAYNEQFF. CDR3 DNA: TGTGCCAGCAGTATGTGGGAAACGGCCTACAATGAGCAGTTCTTC.

The chain has TRBV30 and TRBJ1-5; the match to TRBD1 covers 9 bases. Germline lookup yields CDR1 GTSNPN and CDR2 SVGIG (reference sequence). The junction had 13 bases not matched to a gene; V was cut back by 1 base and J by 0 bases. The CDR3 extends over 19 amino acids. The CDR3 region has the DNA TGTGCCTGGAGTGCCCCAGTATTCCGGACAGGGGATAGCAATCAGCCCCAGCATTTT. This sequence encodes CAWSAPVFRTGDSNQPQHF. The full variable domain, rest sourced from reference TRBV30 and TRBJ1-5, is SQTIHQWPATLVQPVGSPLSLECTVEGTSNPNLYWYRQAAGRGLQLLFYSVGIGQISSEVPQNLSASRPQDRQFILSSKKLLLSDSGFYLCAWSAPVFRTGDSNQPQHFGDGTRLSIL.

A note on this clone: Because the CDR3's place on the DNA is in doubt, the DNA is left out and the CDR3 is given as listed by TCRdb. V gene TRBV5-1 combines with J gene TRBJ1-3. Per the germline V gene, CDR1 is SGHRS and CDR2 is YFSETQ. Including both end residues, the CDR3 is 16 amino acids long. The CDR3 protein is CASSFGAGVDGNTIYF.

The chain uses TRBV5-1 and TRBJ2-5; 10 bases align to TRBD2. V was pared by 7 bases and J by 5 bases, with 5 bases of the junction left unmatched. CDR1 and CDR2 (germline): SGHRS, YFSETQ. This CDR3 has 13 residues. This CDR3 is CASGAGGRETQYF. Written as DNA, the CDR3 is TGCGCCAGCGGAGCGGGAGGGAGGGAGACCCAGTACTTC.

V gene TRBV6-5 combines with J gene TRBJ2-5; no firm D call. V lost 0 bases, J lost 1 base, and 12 bases lay in between. Germline CDR1 reads MNHEY; CDR2 reads SVGAGI. The CDR3 contains 16 residues. CDR3 nucleotide sequence: TGTGCCAGCAGTTACTCCTTTGCGAGAGTCCAAGAGACCCAGTACTTC. Translating it yields CASSYSFARVQETQYF.

Comment on this clone: This is likely an artifact of a read error, given a far larger clone one base away. This sequence joins TRBV5-1 and TRBJ2-3, with D maybe TRBD2 (5 bases). CDR1 and CDR2 (germline): SGHRS, YFSETQ. Trimming shortened V by 0 bases and J by 2 bases, and 7 bases separated the two germline ends. The CDR3 is made up of 14 amino acids. CDR3 region: CASSLERTTDTQYF. The CDR3 nucleotides are TGCGCCAGCAGCTTGGAGCGGACCACAGATACGCAGTATTTT.

The V call is TRBV7-6, the J call TRBJ2-1, with a tentative D call TRBD1 (6 bases). The CDR3 has 14 residues. In germline, CDR1 is SGHVS, CDR2 FNYEAQ. Trimming pared 4 bases from V and 7 bases from J, leaving 14 bases between. CDR3 loop: CASSSLYRVNEQFF. DNA of the CDR3: TGTGCCAGCAGCTCTCTTTACAGGGTAAATGAGCAGTTCTTC.

V is TRBV6-6 and J is TRBJ1-3; D not certain. The CDR3 is 16 amino acids. Germline loops: CDR1 MNHNY, CDR2 SVGAGI (reference sequence). V lost 2 bases to trimming and J lost 4 bases, with 15 bases between them. CDR3 nucleotide sequence: TGTGCCAGCAGTTACCCCCTGACGCGGGGAGGAAACACCATATATTTT. Its protein is CASSYPLTRGGNTIYF.